These T cell receptor beta chains were read from a single sample in a study of blood T cell repertoires in COVID-19. Profiled with immunoSEQ multiplex PCR; TCRdb holds only in-frame clones, not every one. Of 240,000 or so clones in the sample, around 90% were seen once. The sample comprised peripheral blood. These receptors came from a woman aged 40 to 50 who had recovered from COVID-19. CDR3s include the opening cysteine and the closing phenylalanine or tryptophan. The D gene is left open where the match is weak.

d_call	v_call	j_call	cdr3_aa
TRBD1	TRBV27	TRBJ1-5	CASSRREPGQGANQPQHF
TRBD2	TRBV30	TRBJ2-1	CAWRGGGRAADEQFF
TRBD2	TRBV28	TRBJ2-1	CASSTSGGGGEQFF
TRBD2	TRBV11-3	TRBJ2-3	CASSQRLAGSTDTQYF
-	TRBV25-1	TRBJ1-4	CASSGPNEGGKLFF
-	TRBV11-3	TRBJ2-3	CASSLGAGFTDTQYF
TRBD1	TRBV7-2	TRBJ1-1	CASSLGQMNTEAFF
TRBD2	TRBV12-5	TRBJ2-1	CASGLAGAPHEQFF
TRBD1	TRBV9	TRBJ2-3	CASSVGDRGKQYF
-	TRBV29-1	TRBJ2-3	CSVDGVVPPPDTQYF
TRBD1	TRBV30	TRBJ1-1	CAWSVYGRRGPEAFF
-	TRBV5-4	TRBJ1-5	CASSSGGGTAGNQPQHF
-	TRBV12-3/TRBV12-4	TRBJ1-1	CASSLNRKAFF
TRBD2	TRBV7-3	TRBJ2-3	CASSRVAGAPDTQYF
TRBD1	TRBV24-1	TRBJ1-6	CATSAPTGGTSPLHF
TRBD1	TRBV7-2	TRBJ2-1	CASSTNRGNEQFF
-	TRBV27	TRBJ1-1	CATRPQWNTEAFF
-	TRBV29-1	TRBJ2-1	CSVPYLGYNEQFF
-	TRBV5-1	TRBJ2-2	CASSLVVTGELFF
TRBD1	TRBV19	TRBJ1-5	CASISRAGQGLNQPQHF
-	TRBV3-1/TRBV3-2	TRBJ1-5	CASSQSPLGQEVHF
-	TRBV15	TRBJ1-5	CATSQEMGPGDSNQPQHF
-	TRBV11-3	TRBJ1-1	CASSPRQRKNTEAFF
TRBD2	TRBV7-3	TRBJ2-7	CASSPRAGGEQYF
-	TRBV4-1	TRBJ2-3	CASSQERFAQYF
-	TRBV25-1	TRBJ2-2	CASSESGRTGELFF
-	TRBV30	TRBJ1-6	CAWTVGTVVSPLHF
-	TRBV6-5	TRBJ1-3	CASSYGGDTIYF
TRBD2	TRBV19	TRBJ2-3	CASTPSGRAPDTQYF
-	TRBV13	TRBJ1-2	CASSLAVYGYTF
TRBD1	TRBV19	TRBJ1-1	CASSIPGGTEAFF
TRBD1	TRBV29-1	TRBJ1-2	CSVVRGGTGTGYTF
TRBD1	TRBV29-1	TRBJ1-3	CSPTDRGGNTIYF
-	TRBV25-1	TRBJ1-1	CASSLAPAGTEAFF
-	TRBV24-1	TRBJ2-3	CATSDLAGWGADTQYF
TRBD2	TRBV19	TRBJ2-2	CASQPGLANTGELFF
TRBD2	TRBV29-1	TRBJ2-7	CSVEGGDPEGIYEQYF
-	TRBV19	TRBJ2-5	CASRESRVQETQYF